This T cell receptor beta chain appears in the sequencing data of a study of blood T cell repertoires in COVID-19. Germline-derived CDR1 and CDR2 are SGHDT and YYEEEE. Trimming removed 0 bases from V and 0 bases from J; junction bases left unmatched: 1. The CDR3 covers 15 residues. This clone has a single count. This table comes from immunoSEQ multiplex PCR, and its TCRdb copy is limited to in-frame clones, with some not included. The repertoire consists of 90,000 to 130,000 clones, with 82% occurring once and the leading ten covering 16%. The material sequenced was peripheral blood. The gene calls are TRBV5-6 and TRBJ2-3; 7 bases match TRBD2. This receptor was obtained from a woman in her sixties or seventies with acute or convalescent COVID-19. The CDR3 DNA is TGTGCCAGCAGCTTGGGACTAGCCAGCACAGATACGCAGTATTTT. It translates to CASSLGLASTDTQYF.